These 32 T cell receptor beta chains were all obtained from the same sample, sequenced in a study of PD-L1 blockade in urothelial cancer. Time point denoted: pretreatment peripheral blood. Assay: immunoSEQ multiplex PCR; the TCRdb copy retains only in-frame clones and omits some. This table has about 45,000 clones, about 88% appearing once. Source: PBMCs, taken around atezolizumab (anti-PD-L1) treatment. The receptors derive from a donor at least 40 years old with urothelial cancer.

The CDR3 sequence is CASSLVGGLAGTDTQYF. For the CDR3, the DNA is TGCGCCAGCAGCTTGGTTGGGGGACTAGCGGGGACAGATACGCAGTATTTT. The chain links TRBV5-1 to TRBJ2-3; 13 bases fit TRBD2. In germline, CDR1 is SGHRS, CDR2 YFSETQ. V was pared by 0 bases and J by 3 bases, with 4 bases of the junction left unmatched. This CDR3 contains 17 residues. The whole variable domain, filled in from reference TRBV5-1 and TRBJ2-3, reads KAGVTQTPRYLIKTRGQQVTLSCSPISGHRSVSWYQQTPGQGLQFLFEYFSETQRNKGNFPGRFSGRQFSNSRSEMNVSTLELGDSALYLCASSLVGGLAGTDTQYFGPGTRLTVL.

The chain joins TRBV5-1 to TRBJ2-2, with 7 bases lining up with TRBD1. The germline gives CDR1 SGHRS, CDR2 YFSETQ. The CDR3 spans 13 residues. Trimming removed 7 bases from V and 3 bases from J; junction bases left unmatched: 3. CDR3 in amino acids: CASRDRDTGELFF. CDR3 bases: TGCGCCAGCCGGGACAGAGACACCGGGGAGCTGTTTTTT.

The chain carries TRBV28 and TRBJ1-5; no reliable D call. There are 13 residues in the CDR3. V was trimmed by 2 bases and J by 4 bases, leaving 6 bases between them. In germline, CDR1 is MDHEN, CDR2 SYDVKM. The CDR3 DNA reads as TGTGCCAGCAGTTTAGTCCCTAATCAGCCCCAGCATTTT. It codes for CASSLVPNQPQHF.

This chain uses TRBV5-6 with TRBJ2-5; perhaps TRBD2 as D (5 bases). The CDR3 contains 14 residues. Trimming shortened V by 0 bases and J by 5 bases, and 11 bases separated the two germline ends. Germline CDR1 is SGHDT and CDR2 is YYEEEE. The CDR3 reads CASSLVGWEETQYF. The CDR3 DNA follows: TGTGCCAGCAGCTTGGTCGGATGGGAGGAGACCCAGTACTTC.

This chain links TRBV7-2 with TRBJ2-5; 11 bases fit TRBD2. CDR1 and CDR2 (germline): SGHTA, FQGNSA. The V and J ends lost 5 bases and 4 bases, in that order; junction bases with no gene match: 3. The CDR3 contains 14 residues. The CDR3 coding sequence is TGTGCCAGCAGCACAGGACTAGCGGGAGAGACCCAGTACTTC. Its translation is CASSTGLAGETQYF.

The gene calls are TRBV7-3 and TRBJ2-1, with D possibly matching TRBD1 (6 bases). Germline V gene sequence: CDR1 SGHTA, CDR2 FQGTGA. The CDR3 loop spans 13 amino acids. V was clipped by 4 bases and J by 12 bases, with 16 bases between them. The CDR3: CASSSTRGEGQFF. In nucleotides, the CDR3 is TGTGCCAGCAGCTCCACCAGGGGAGAGGGGCAGTTCTTC.

J is TRBJ1-3 and V is TRBV12-5, with D unclear. The CDR3 is 15 amino acids. Germline V gives CDR1 LGHNT, CDR2 FRNRAP. V was shortened by 2 bases and J by 0 bases, with 8 bases between the two germline ends. The CDR3 nucleotides are TGTGCTAGTGGTTTGCTTGTAAACTCTGGAAACACCATATATTTT. This codes for CASGLLVNSGNTIYF.

This clone was counted a few times. The chain employs TRBV18 and TRBJ1-2, with D possibly matching TRBD1 (6 bases). V lost 3 bases and J 8 bases, leaving 16 bases between the germline ends. The CDR3 consists of 14 residues. Per the germline V gene, CDR1 is KGHSH and CDR2 is LQKENI. The chain's CDR3 is CASSPAGARGGYTF. The CDR3 nucleotides are TGTGCCAGCTCACCTGCGGGGGCCCGCGGAGGCTACACCTTC.

This clone is a singleton in its sample. The rearrangement joins TRBV7-8 to TRBJ2-1, with TRBD2 matching 11 bases. The CDR3 consists of 18 residues. In germline, CDR1 is SGHVS, CDR2 FQNEAQ. V trimming: 2 bases; J trimming: 3 bases; junction bases outside the gene matches: 9. CDR3 DNA sequence: TGTGCCAGCAGCTTACGGGGAGGGGGGACTAGCGGCTACAATGAGCAGTTCTTC. It translates to CASSLRGGGTSGYNEQFF.

CDR3 bases: TGTGCCACACGCTTGGGCTCCAGCTCCTACGAGCAGTACTTC. It encodes CATRLGSSSYEQYF. The gene calls are TRBV15 and TRBJ2-7; D is uncertain. V was clipped by 9 bases and J by 0 bases, with 15 bases between them. CDR1 and CDR2 from the germline V gene are LNHNV and YYDKDF (reference sequence). This CDR3 is 14 amino acids long.

The chain recombines TRBV19 with TRBJ2-1; 11 nucleotides align to TRBD2. CDR1 and CDR2 from the germline V gene are LNHDA and SQIVND (reference sequence). The junction had 3 bases not matched to a gene; V was cut back by 4 bases and J by 4 bases. This CDR3 is built from 15 residues. DNA of the CDR3: TGTGCCAGTAGTACCCGGACTAGCGGGTACAATGAGCAGTTCTTC. Residues: CASSTRTSGYNEQFF.

This clone was detected only once. The CDR3 DNA follows: TGTGCCAGCAGCCCCGGCGGGACAGCCCAAGAGACCCAGTACTTC. Translated, it gives CASSPGGTAQETQYF. The J gene is TRBJ2-5, the V gene TRBV6-5; tentative D call: TRBD1 (7 bases). Germline V gene sequence: CDR1 MNHEY, CDR2 SVGAGI. Trimming removed 6 bases at V and 1 base at J, with 15 bases between. This CDR3 region has 15 residues.

This sequence joins TRBV30 and TRBJ2-3, with D tentatively TRBD2 (6 bases). The CDR3 runs 12 residues. Per germline, CDR1 GTSNPN and CDR2 SVGIG (reference sequence). Deletions cut 2 bases from V and 14 bases from J, with 17 bases between. CDR3 region: CAWSPDGAGGYF. Written as DNA, the CDR3 is TGTGCCTGGAGTCCCGACGGAGCCGGGGGGTATTTT.

The count of this clone is one. V usage is TRBV28 and J usage is TRBJ2-7; 8 bases map to TRBD2. Germline-derived CDR1 and CDR2 are MDHEN and SYDVKM. CDR3 size: 16 residues. The V gene end was trimmed by 1 base and the J gene end by 2 bases; junction bases not matched to a gene: 7. As DNA, the CDR3 is TGTGCCAGCAGTTTATCGGTAGCGGGATCCCCCTACGAGCAGTACTTC. It is translated as CASSLSVAGSPYEQYF.

CDR3 nucleotide sequence: TGTGCCAGCAGCTCTCGACTAGCCCACTACGAGCAGTACTTC. This encodes CASSSRLAHYEQYF. The chain employs TRBV5-6 and TRBJ2-7; TRBD2 aligns across 7 bases. The V gene's germline CDR1 is SGHDT and CDR2 YYEEEE. CDR3 length equals 14 residues. Germline trimming cut 3 bases from V and 3 bases from J; bases unmatched to any gene: 6.

The rearrangement joins TRBV30 to TRBJ2-7, with 8 bases fitting TRBD2. CDR1 is GTSNPN and CDR2 is SVGIG in the germline V gene (reference sequence). J lost 2 bases, V lost 4 bases, and 4 bases had no gene match. The length of the CDR3 is 13 residues. The CDR3 coding sequence is TGTGCCTGGAATAGGGGACTAGCCTACGAGCAGTACTTC. Amino acid sequence: CAWNRGLAYEQYF. The complete variable domain, with remaining parts taken from reference TRBV30 and TRBJ2-7, reads SQTIHQWPATLVQPVGSPLSLECTVEGTSNPNLYWYRQAAGRGLQLLFYSVGIGQISSEVPQNLSASRPQDRQFILSSKKLLLSDSGFYLCAWNRGLAYEQYFGPGTRLTVT.

The V gene is TRBV5-5, the J gene TRBJ1-1; tentative D call: TRBD1 (5 bases). In germline, CDR1 is SGHKS, CDR2 YYEKEE (reference sequence). The length of the CDR3 is 12 residues. With 0 bases removed from V and 10 bases from J, the gap between germline ends came to 10 bases. CDR3 bases: TGTGCCAGCAGCTTGGGCAGGGAGGGAGCTTTCTTT. This sequence encodes CASSLGREGAFF.

This chain links TRBV5-6 with TRBJ2-3, with TRBD2 as a possible D gene (6 bases). The germline V gene has CDR1 SGHDT and CDR2 YYEEEE. The CDR3 has 16 residues. Deletions cut 4 bases from V and 5 bases from J, with 20 bases between. CDR3 amino acids: CASSPGPAAGGDTQYF. The CDR3 nucleotides are TGTGCCAGCAGCCCGGGACCGGCAGCGGGTGGAGATACGCAGTATTTT.

V usage is TRBV10-2 and J usage is TRBJ2-1; TRBD1 matches 8 bases. The CDR3 has 13 amino acids. The junction had 7 bases not matched to a gene; V was cut back by 5 bases and J by 10 bases. CDR1 and CDR2 from the germline V gene are WSHSY and SAAADI. The CDR3 DNA reads as TGCGCCAGCAGTTTCCAGGGGGCTGGGGAGCAGTTCTTC. Protein sequence: CASSFQGAGEQFF.

J is TRBJ2-3 and V is TRBV14, with 7 nucleotides matching TRBD2. V was clipped by 4 bases and J by 0 bases; unmatched bases: 10. CDR1 is SGHDN, CDR2 FVKESK, per germline. There are 17 residues in the CDR3. Here the CDR3 reads CASSPGLAGLSTDTQYF. CDR3 DNA sequence: TGTGCCAGCAGCCCTGGATTAGCGGGCCTTAGCACAGATACGCAGTATTTT.

The rearrangement links TRBV15 to TRBJ1-3; D unresolved. The germline V gene has CDR1 LNHNV and CDR2 YYDKDF (reference sequence). This CDR3 has 13 amino acids. Trimming stripped 6 bases from V and 0 bases from J, with 6 bases between. CDR3 sequence reads: CATREGSGNTIYF. DNA for the CDR3: TGTGCCACCAGGGAGGGCTCTGGAAACACCATATATTTT.

V and J are TRBV7-3 and TRBJ1-3; 12 bases are shared with TRBD1. From germline, CDR1 is SGHTA and CDR2 FQGTGA. After removal of 6 bases from V and 0 bases from J, the junction contained 21 bases not matched to a gene. The CDR3 is 22 amino acids. CDR3 in DNA: TGTGCCAGCAGACCCCCGGGGGGACAGGGGGCATTGGACTTCAGCTCTGGAAACACCATATATTTT. As protein: CASRPPGGQGALDFSSGNTIYF.

The chain recombines TRBV19 with TRBJ2-1, with D possibly matching TRBD1 (6 bases). Looked up from germline, CDR1 is LNHDA and CDR2 is SQIVND (reference sequence). Deletions cut 1 base from V and 13 bases from J, with 11 bases between. The CDR3 has 12 residues. CDR3 in amino acids: CASSIGGRGQFF. The CDR3 DNA follows: TGTGCCAGTAGTATAGGGGGCAGGGGACAGTTCTTC.

This chain connects TRBV5-1 to TRBJ1-3, with TRBD1 identical over 7 bases. Germline CDR1 SGHRS, CDR2 YFSETQ. This CDR3 comprises 15 residues. The V segment lost 8 bases and the J segment 0 bases; nucleotides outside the gene matches: 8. DNA of the CDR3: TGCGCCAGTTCCCTACAGGGGAACTCTGGAAACACCATATATTTT. Translation: CASSLQGNSGNTIYF.

The chain recombines TRBV28 with TRBJ2-5; D unclear. There are 12 residues in the CDR3. The V end was cut by 3 bases, the J end by 5 bases, with 7 bases between. Germline V CDR1 and CDR2: MDHEN, SYDVKM. The CDR3 nucleotides are TGTGCCAGCAGTTTGTCCCAGGAGACCCAGTACTTC. This translates into CASSLSQETQYF.

The chain combines TRBV6-6 with TRBJ2-3; TRBD2 matches at 14 bases. V was pared by 6 bases and J by 5 bases, with 4 bases of the junction left unmatched. The CDR3 covers 15 residues. Germline lookup yields CDR1 MNHNY and CDR2 SVGAGI (reference sequence). DNA of the CDR3: TGTGCCAGCAGGGGACTAGCGGGAGTGGGAGATACGCAGTATTTT. Amino acids: CASRGLAGVGDTQYF.

There are a few counts of this clone. This chain links TRBV20-1 with TRBJ1-1, with a possible D match to TRBD1 (5 bases). Germline CDR1 and CDR2: DFQATT and SNEGSKA (reference sequence). This CDR3 has 10 residues. V was clipped by 6 bases and J by 7 bases, with 9 bases between them. The CDR3 sequence: CSAKDIEAFF. CDR3 DNA: TGCAGTGCAAAGGACATTGAAGCTTTCTTT.

In its sample, this clone was seen a few times. The chain employs TRBV5-1 and TRBJ1-2; D remains ambiguous. Trimming pared 4 bases from V and 0 bases from J, leaving 16 bases between. Germline V gene lookup returns CDR1 SGHRS and CDR2 YFSETQ. The CDR3 consists of 16 residues. The CDR3 spells CASSRETTAANYGYTF. The CDR3 DNA follows: TGCGCCAGCAGCCGCGAGACTACCGCCGCTAACTATGGCTACACCTTC.

This clone was picked up one time. The chain is built from TRBV30 and TRBJ2-1, with TRBD2 as a possible D gene (5 bases). Germline values: CDR1 GTSNPN, CDR2 SVGIG (reference sequence). Between the trimmed V and J ends, which lost 5 bases and 10 bases, there was a span of 15 bases. The CDR3 totals 12 residues. The CDR3 sequence is CAWSDSTYEQFF. The CDR3 DNA reads TGTGCCTGGTCGGACTCAACCTACGAGCAGTTCTTC.

This chain uses TRBV5-1 with TRBJ1-2, with 9 bases aligning to TRBD1. The V gene end was trimmed by 4 bases and the J gene end by 7 bases; junction bases not matched to a gene: 5. The germline CDR1 and CDR2 sequences are SGHRS and YFSETQ. CDR3 length equals 13 residues. The CDR3 DNA sequence: TGCGCCAGCAGCCCACAGGGGGCGGGTGGCTACACCTTC. This translates into CASSPQGAGGYTF.

The chain is built from TRBV7-8 and TRBJ2-5, with 10 bases lining up with TRBD2. Germline CDR1 is SGHVS and CDR2 is FQNEAQ. V shed 1 base and J 1 base; nucleotides not matched to a gene: 9. The CDR3 runs 18 residues. In DNA, the CDR3 is TGTGCCAGCAGCTTAGGGCATGCGGGACTAGCGACCCAAGAGACCCAGTACTTC. Its translation is CASSLGHAGLATQETQYF.

The chain employs TRBV5-4 and TRBJ2-3, with 7 bases fitting TRBD2. The CDR3 consists of 13 residues. Germline lookup yields CDR1 SGHNT and CDR2 YYREEE (reference sequence). With V trimmed by 4 bases and J by 6 bases, 5 bases remained unmatched. Here the CDR3 reads CASSGQAGDTQYF. DNA of the CDR3: TGTGCCAGCAGCGGACAAGCGGGGGATACGCAGTATTTT.